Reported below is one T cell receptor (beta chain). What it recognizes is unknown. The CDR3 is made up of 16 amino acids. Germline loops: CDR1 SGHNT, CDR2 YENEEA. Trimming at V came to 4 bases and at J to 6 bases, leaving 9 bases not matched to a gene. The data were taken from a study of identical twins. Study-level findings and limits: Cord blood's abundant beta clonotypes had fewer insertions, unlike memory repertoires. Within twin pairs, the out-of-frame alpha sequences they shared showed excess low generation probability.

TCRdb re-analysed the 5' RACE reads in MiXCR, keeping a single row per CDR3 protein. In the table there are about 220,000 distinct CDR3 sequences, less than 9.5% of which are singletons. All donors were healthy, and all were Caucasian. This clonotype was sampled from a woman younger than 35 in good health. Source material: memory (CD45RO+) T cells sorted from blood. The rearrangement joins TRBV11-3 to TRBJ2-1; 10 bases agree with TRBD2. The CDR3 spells CASSSSWLAGVNEQFF. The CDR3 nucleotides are TGTGCCAGCAGCTCAAGTTGGCTAGCGGGGGTCAATGAGCAGTTCTTC.